The clone carrying this T cell receptor (beta chain) was observed once. The data stem from a study of T cells in localized non-small cell lung cancer. CDR1 and CDR2 from the germline V gene are MDHEN and SYDVKM. Trimming cost V 5 bases and J 7 bases; bases outside gene matches: 15. This CDR3 is 16 amino acids long. Measured with immunoSEQ multiplex PCR; TCRdb has only the in-frame clones, and not every one. The sample consists of about 78,000 clones, approximately 84% of them appearing once. The rearrangement uses TRBV28 and TRBJ1-1, with TRBD1 matching over 8 bases. Sequences were derived from peripheral blood, sampled before any cancer treatment. The sequence was collected from a man between 40 and 75 years old with stage I lung adenocarcinoma. This chain's CDR3 is CASSPYRGNEEIEAFF. The CDR3 bases are TGTGCCAGCAGTCCTTACAGGGGGAATGAGGAAATTGAAGCTTTCTTT.